The T cell receptor beta chain described here comes from a study of blood T cells in healthy people across ages. Total RNA extraction produced at least 6 micrograms (per sample) for the study. A second PCR, run for roughly 7 to 11 cycles, used a sample-barcoded 5' primer plus a J-beta primer mix. TCRdb re-derived calls from the 5' RACE reads in MiXCR, one entry per CDR3 protein. The sample holds about 540,000 distinct CDR3 sequences, 24% seen once. Trimming took 8 bases from V and 9 from J, leaving 11 bases between them. Per the germline V gene, CDR1 is MDHEN and CDR2 is SYDVKM. The CDR3 consists of 11 residues. These records were also assigned to another study, of T cells of mothers and their children. From that second work: Every mother produced more than 8 million TCR beta CDR3 reads, whereas every child provided about 3 million.

The V gene is TRBV28, the J gene TRBJ1-5; D ambiguous. Material for sequencing was blood. The TCR sequence derives from a boy aged 10-17 years in good health. CDR3 protein: CASRQIGPQHF. In DNA form, the CDR3 reads TGTGCCAGCCGCCAGATCGGGCCCCAGCATTTT.